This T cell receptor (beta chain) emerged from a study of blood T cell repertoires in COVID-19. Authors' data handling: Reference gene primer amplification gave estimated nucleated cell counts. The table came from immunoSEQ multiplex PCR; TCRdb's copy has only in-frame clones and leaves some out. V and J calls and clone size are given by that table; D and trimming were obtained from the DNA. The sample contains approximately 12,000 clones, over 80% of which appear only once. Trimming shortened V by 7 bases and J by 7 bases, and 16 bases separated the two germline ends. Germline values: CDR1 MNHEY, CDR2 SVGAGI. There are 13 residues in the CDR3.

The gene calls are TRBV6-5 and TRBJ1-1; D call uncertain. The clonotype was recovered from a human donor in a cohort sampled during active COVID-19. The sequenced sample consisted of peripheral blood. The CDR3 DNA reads TGTGCCAGCAATAATGGGCCATACAGTGAAGCTTTCTTT. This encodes CASNNGPYSEAFF.